The clone carrying this T cell receptor (beta chain) was detected many times. Its antigen is unknown. On the day of bone marrow donation, the related graft donor provided peripheral blood. Per germline, CDR1 SGHNT and CDR2 YENEEA. CDR3 length: 12 residues. V lost 4 bases and J lost 6, with 7 bases in between. This table comes from immunoSEQ multiplex PCR, and its TCRdb copy is limited to in-frame clones, with some not included. Recorded here are some 40,000 clones, none singletons. This entry belongs to a study of T cells after posttransplantation cyclophosphamide. Notes on the study in general: After PTCy, TRB diversity resembled that of CNI/methotrexate controls. Donor CD8+ memory clones often dominated recipient blood repertoires at later times.

This sequence was found in a man aged 25 to 45 in good health and a related stem cell transplant donor. Sequencing was performed on PBMCs. The chain employs TRBV11-3 and TRBJ2-1, with D possibly matching TRBD1 (5 bases). This CDR3 is CASSSGSNEQFF. The CDR3 DNA reads TGTGCCAGCAGCTCAGGGTCCAATGAGCAGTTCTTC.